This entry lists 25 T cell receptor beta chains sequenced from one sample in a study of blood T cell repertoires in COVID-19. Only in-frame clones appear in the TCRdb table, and some are missing; sequencing was by immunoSEQ multiplex PCR. Here the sample spans 250,000 to 300,000 clones, around 90% being singletons. Sequenced material: PBMCs or T cells enriched from blood (not recorded which). The receptors were gathered from a middle-aged woman who had recovered from COVID-19.

The chain employs TRBV4-3 and TRBJ2-1, with TRBD2 matching over 7 bases. The CDR3 has 14 amino acids. The V and J ends lost 0 bases and 13 bases, in that order; junction bases with no gene match: 9. Germline CDR1 LGHNA, CDR2 YSLEER. Here the CDR3 DNA reads TGCGCCAGCAGCCAAGATGGCGAGCGGGGACCCCAGTTCTTC. Its protein product is CASSQDGERGPQFF.

The rearrangement links TRBV5-1 to TRBJ1-4, with a tentative D call TRBD1 (5 bases). The CDR3 has 17 amino acids. Germline V gives CDR1 SGHRS, CDR2 YFSETQ. Trimming removed 4 bases from V and 3 bases from J, with 19 bases in between. CDR3 amino acids: CASSAGPSRRANEKLFF. As DNA, the CDR3 is TGCGCCAGCAGCGCGGGACCGTCCCGGAGAGCTAATGAAAAACTGTTTTTT.

The rearrangement links TRBV4-1 to TRBJ2-1; D gene uncertain. There are 12 residues in the CDR3. V dropped 2 bases and J dropped 7 bases, with 6 bases sitting between them. Germline CDR1 and CDR2: MGHRA and YSYEKL. Written as DNA, the CDR3 is TGCGCCAGCAGCCAAAGCTGGAATGAGCAGTTCTTC. Amino acid sequence: CASSQSWNEQFF.

This sequence joins TRBV30 and TRBJ2-1, with 12 bases identical to TRBD2. Germline V gene sequence: CDR1 GTSNPN, CDR2 SVGIG (reference sequence). After removal of 8 bases from V and 7 bases from J, the junction contained 18 bases not matched to a gene. CDR3 size: 17 residues. CDR3 sequence reads: CALWLAGGRGRRNEQFF. CDR3 coding DNA: TGTGCCCTGTGGCTAGCGGGAGGGAGGGGGCGGAGGAATGAGCAGTTCTTC.

This chain joins TRBV29-1 and TRBJ2-3, with unresolved D. In germline, CDR1 is SQVTM, CDR2 ANQGSEA. V lost 3 bases, J lost 2 bases, and 9 bases lay in between. The CDR3 sequence is 13 residues long. The CDR3 sequence is CSVDISVTDTQYF. CDR3 DNA sequence: TGCAGCGTTGATATTTCAGTCACAGATACGCAGTATTTT.

V is TRBV9 and J is TRBJ1-1, with a weak D call TRBD1 (6 bases). This CDR3 region has 14 residues. V gave up 0 bases and J gave up 5 bases, with 11 bases separating them. Germline CDR1 SGDLS, CDR2 YYNGEE. CDR3 DNA: TGTGCCAGCAGCGTAGGACAGGTTGAAACTGAAGCTTTCTTT. This codes for CASSVGQVETEAFF.

This rearrangement joins TRBV19 to TRBJ1-1; D is undetermined. The length of the CDR3 is 12 residues. CDR1 is LNHDA, CDR2 SQIVND, per germline (reference sequence). Trimming took off 7 bases at V and 2 bases at J, with 8 bases between the two ends. The CDR3 nucleotides are TGTGCCAGTAATAGTAGAAACACTGAAGCTTTCTTT. This codes for CASNSRNTEAFF. The full variable domain, its missing parts supplied by reference TRBV19 and TRBJ1-1, is DGGITQSPKYLFRKEGQNVTLSCEQNLNHDAMYWYRQDPGQGLRLIYYSQIVNDFQKGDIAEGYSVSREKKESFPLTVTSAQKNPTAFYLCASNSRNTEAFFGQGTRLTVV.

The chain links TRBV7-9 to TRBJ2-1; TRBD1 aligns across 7 bases. CDR3 length: 14 amino acids. Germline V gene sequence: CDR1 SEHNR, CDR2 FQNEAQ (reference sequence). J was trimmed by 4 bases and V by 2 bases; bases with no gene match: 2. The CDR3 nucleotides read TGTGCCAGCAGCTTATCGGGACAGTACAATGAGCAGTTCTTC. Its protein is CASSLSGQYNEQFF.

The CDR3 reads CASSLIQSNTGELFF. The CDR3 DNA is TGCGCCAGCAGCTTGATACAATCGAACACCGGGGAGCTGTTTTTT. The V and J genes are TRBV5-1 and TRBJ2-2, with D unresolved. Germline V lookup: CDR1 SGHRS, CDR2 YFSETQ. The CDR3 is 15 residues long. V lost 1 base, J lost 0 bases, and 7 bases lay in between. The full variable domain, rest sourced from reference TRBV5-1 and TRBJ2-2, is KAGVTQTPRYLIKTRGQQVTLSCSPISGHRSVSWYQQTPGQGLQFLFEYFSETQRNKGNFPGRFSGRQFSNSRSEMNVSTLELGDSALYLCASSLIQSNTGELFFGEGSRLTVL.

V usage is TRBV30 and J usage is TRBJ2-7; tentatively, D is TRBD1 (5 bases). V lost 0 bases and J lost 7, with 16 bases in between. Per germline, CDR1 GTSNPN and CDR2 SVGIG (reference sequence). The CDR3 totals 14 residues. The CDR3 bases are TGTGCCTGGAGTGTCGGCATCAGGGCCGGGGAGCAGTACTTC. This encodes CAWSVGIRAGEQYF.

The chain recombines TRBV5-8 with TRBJ1-4; 8 nucleotides align to TRBD1. CDR1 is SGHTS, CDR2 YDEGEE, per germline. The CDR3 runs to 15 residues. The ends lost 4 bases at V and 3 bases at J; junction bases unmatched: 5. The CDR3 DNA reads TGTGCCAGCAGCCTGACAGGGGTTTCTAATGAAAAACTGTTTTTT. Its protein product is CASSLTGVSNEKLFF.

The CDR3 loop is CASSVQGYGYTF. In DNA form, the CDR3 reads TGTGCCAGCAGCGTGCAGGGCTATGGCTACACCTTC. The chain combines TRBV9 with TRBJ1-2; tentative D call: TRBD1 (5 bases). The CDR3 extends over 12 amino acids. Germline V gene sequence: CDR1 SGDLS, CDR2 YYNGEE. V lost 2 bases and J lost 4, with 6 bases in between.

V usage is TRBV5-4 and J usage is TRBJ1-4; 7 nucleotides line up with TRBD1. CDR1 is SGHNT, CDR2 YYREEE, per germline (reference sequence). CDR3 length equals 13 residues. V lost 3 bases, J lost 8 bases, and 4 bases stayed unmatched. The CDR3 nucleotides are TGTGCCAGCAGCTCGGGACAGATAGAAAAACTGTTTTTT. It yields the protein CASSSGQIEKLFF.

Regarding this clone: This may be a read error, as it is one base from a much larger clone. V and J are TRBV6-4 and TRBJ2-5; tentatively, D is TRBD1 (5 bases). Per germline, CDR1 MRHNA and CDR2 SNTAGT. There are 13 residues in the CDR3. V was shortened by 6 bases and J by 2 bases, with 10 bases between the two germline ends. The CDR3, as DNA: TGTGCCAGCAGCCGGACACTACAAGAGACCCAGTACTTC. Its translation: CASSRTLQETQYF.

The chain joins TRBV2 to TRBJ2-1; 10 bases fit TRBD2. The CDR3 extends over 16 amino acids. The J segment lost 3 bases and the V segment lost 6 bases, leaving 8 bases of the junction unmatched. Germline CDR1 reads SNHLY; CDR2 reads FYNNEI. For the CDR3, the DNA is TGTGCCAGCAGCGCCCAACTAGCGGGGAGCTACAATGAGCAGTTCTTC. Protein sequence: CASSAQLAGSYNEQFF.

V gene TRBV7-2 combines with J gene TRBJ2-2, with TRBD2 matching 11 bases. Germline V gives CDR1 SGHTA, CDR2 FQGNSA. The CDR3 sequence is 17 residues long. Trimming at V came to 1 base and at J to 3 bases, leaving 4 bases not matched to a gene. CDR3 residues: CASSLGSGRAYTGELFF. The DNA for the CDR3 is TGTGCCAGCAGCTTAGGTAGCGGGAGGGCTTACACCGGGGAGCTGTTTTTT.

Remarks on this clone: This same CDR3 is encoded by further DNA sequences in the sample. The chain employs TRBV2 and TRBJ1-3; D unresolved. The germline V gene encodes CDR1 SNHLY and CDR2 FYNNEI. This CDR3 is built from 14 residues. V was clipped by 3 bases and J by 0 bases, with 6 bases between them. CDR3 coding DNA: TGTGCCAGCAGTGAGCGGGGCTCTGGAAACACCATATATTTT. Encoded protein: CASSERGSGNTIYF.

Comments on this clone: In the same sample, other DNA sequences code for this CDR3. The chain recombines TRBV30 with TRBJ2-1, with 7 nucleotides matching TRBD2. The CDR3 runs 14 residues. V gave up 3 bases and J gave up 6 bases; unmatched junction bases: 8. From germline, CDR1 is GTSNPN and CDR2 SVGIG (reference sequence). CDR3 nucleotides: TGTGCCTGGAGAGGGCTGGCGGGGGTCAATGAGCAGTTCTTC. This codes for CAWRGLAGVNEQFF. Full variable domain (remainder filled in from reference TRBV30 and TRBJ2-1): SQTIHQWPATLVQPVGSPLSLECTVEGTSNPNLYWYRQAAGRGLQLLFYSVGIGQISSEVPQNLSASRPQDRQFILSSKKLLLSDSGFYLCAWRGLAGVNEQFFGPGTRLTVL.

V and J are TRBV19 and TRBJ1-1; 8 positions agree with TRBD1. In germline, CDR1 is LNHDA, CDR2 SQIVND (reference sequence). This CDR3 comprises 14 residues. With 7 bases clipped from V and 4 bases from J, the junction kept 8 bases outside the gene matches. The CDR3 spells CASMKDRVSTEAFF. As DNA, the CDR3 is TGTGCCAGTATGAAGGACAGGGTGAGCACTGAAGCTTTCTTT.

This clone came up once. The chain couples TRBV28 to TRBJ2-7, with TRBD2 matching 11 bases. Germline values: CDR1 MDHEN, CDR2 SYDVKM. The CDR3 consists of 15 residues. The ends lost 6 bases at V and 2 bases at J; junction bases unmatched: 6. Here the CDR3 reads CASRPTSGATYEQYF. The CDR3 coding sequence is TGTGCCAGCAGACCGACTAGCGGGGCTACCTACGAGCAGTACTTC.

The sample holds a few counts of this clone. The chain recombines TRBV5-5 with TRBJ1-6, with 7 bases fitting TRBD1. The CDR3 is 14 residues long. V was pared by 6 bases and J by 7 bases, with 7 bases of the junction left unmatched. CDR1 and CDR2 from the germline V gene are SGHKS and YYEKEE (reference sequence). CDR3 coding DNA: TGTGCCAGCATCATGGGACAGAGCAATTCACCCCTCCACTTT. This sequence encodes CASIMGQSNSPLHF. Variable domain in full (rest from reference TRBV5-5 and TRBJ1-6): DAGVTQSPTHLIKTRGQQVTLRCSPISGHKSVSWYQQVLGQGPQFIFQYYEKEERGRGNFPDRFSARQFPNYSSELNVNALLLGDSALYLCASIMGQSNSPLHFGNGTRLTVT.

The chain links TRBV6-2 or TRBV6-3 to TRBJ2-1; 7 nucleotides match TRBD2. This CDR3 is 16 amino acids long. The germline V gene encodes CDR1 MNHEY and CDR2 SVGEGT. The J segment lost 2 bases and the V segment lost 5 bases, leaving 9 bases of the junction unmatched. The CDR3 DNA sequence: TGTGCCAGCAGTAGTTCTCCGGGGGGTCCCTACAATGAGCAGTTCTTC. This codes for CASSSSPGGPYNEQFF.

The chain combines TRBV9 with TRBJ1-4, with D perhaps TRBD1 (6 bases). Per the germline V gene, CDR1 is SGDLS and CDR2 is YYNGEE. V dropped 4 bases and J dropped 8 bases, with 18 bases sitting between them. This CDR3 region has 15 residues. CDR3 bases: TGTGCCAGCAGCCCACAATTACGGACAGCAGAAAAACTGTTTTTT. Protein sequence: CASSPQLRTAEKLFF. Supplemented by reference TRBV9 and TRBJ1-4, the full variable domain reads DSGVTQTPKHLITATGQRVTLRCSPRSGDLSVYWYQQSLDQGLQFLIQYYNGEERAKGNILERFSAQQFPDLHSELNLSSLELGDSALYFCASSPQLRTAEKLFFGSGTQLSVL.

This clone was detected only once. The chain links TRBV3-1 (or the pseudogene TRBV3-2) to TRBJ1-2; D unresolved. The CDR3 totals 18 residues. Germline assignment: CDR1 LGHDT and CDR2 YNNKEL (reference sequence). Trimming took 7 bases from V and 1 from J, leaving 25 bases between them. Written as DNA, the CDR3 is TGTGCCAGCAACAGAAACCTAGCCCCGGTTCCCGGTAACTATGGCTACACCTTC. Amino acid sequence: CASNRNLAPVPGNYGYTF.

The V and J genes are TRBV14 and TRBJ1-3, with 7 bases matching TRBD1. Unmatched junction bases numbered 14, after V lost 4 bases and J lost 2 bases. CDR3 length: 18 amino acids. The germline gives CDR1 SGHDN, CDR2 FVKESK. The CDR3 nucleotides are TGTGCCAGCAGCCCGGGGACAGCCTACTTTCGCCCTGGAAACACCATATATTTT. Translating gives CASSPGTAYFRPGNTIYF.